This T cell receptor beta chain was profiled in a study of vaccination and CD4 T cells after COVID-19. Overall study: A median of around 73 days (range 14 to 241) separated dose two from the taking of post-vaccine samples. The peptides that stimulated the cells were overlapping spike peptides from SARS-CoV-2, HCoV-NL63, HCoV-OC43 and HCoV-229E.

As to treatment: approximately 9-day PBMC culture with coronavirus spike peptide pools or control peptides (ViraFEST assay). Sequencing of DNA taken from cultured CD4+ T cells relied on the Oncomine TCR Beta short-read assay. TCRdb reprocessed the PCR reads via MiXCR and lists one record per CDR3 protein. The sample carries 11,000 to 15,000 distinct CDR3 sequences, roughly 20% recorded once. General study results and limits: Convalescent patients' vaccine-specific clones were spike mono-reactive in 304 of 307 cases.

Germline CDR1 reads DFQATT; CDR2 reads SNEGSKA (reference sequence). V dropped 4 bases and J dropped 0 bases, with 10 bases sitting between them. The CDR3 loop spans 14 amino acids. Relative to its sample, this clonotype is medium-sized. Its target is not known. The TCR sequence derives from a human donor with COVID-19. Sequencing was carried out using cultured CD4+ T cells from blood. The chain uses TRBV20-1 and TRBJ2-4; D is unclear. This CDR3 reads CSATDRKAKNIQYF. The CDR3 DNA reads TGCAGTGCTACAGACCGCAAAGCCAAAAACATTCAGTACTTC.